This TCR beta chain appears in the sequencing data of a study of blood T cells in healthy people across ages. A second about 7 to 11 cycle PCR used barcoded and J-beta primers. From the 5' RACE reads, TCRdb called clonotypes with MiXCR, one entry per CDR3 protein. The sample includes about a million distinct CDR3 sequences, under 50% of them seen just once. This clonotype was seen only once. Germline V gene sequence: CDR1 LGHDT, CDR2 YNNKEL (reference sequence). The CDR3 has 11 residues. The V and J genes are TRBV3-1 and TRBJ2-7; D gene unclear. The assigned J gene may be wrong: the sequence end matches TRBJ2-5 better. The specimen was blood. This sequence originates from a young man in good health. In DNA, the CDR3 is TGTGCCAGCAGCCAAGATGTGACCCAGTACTTC. This sequence encodes CASSQDVTQYF.